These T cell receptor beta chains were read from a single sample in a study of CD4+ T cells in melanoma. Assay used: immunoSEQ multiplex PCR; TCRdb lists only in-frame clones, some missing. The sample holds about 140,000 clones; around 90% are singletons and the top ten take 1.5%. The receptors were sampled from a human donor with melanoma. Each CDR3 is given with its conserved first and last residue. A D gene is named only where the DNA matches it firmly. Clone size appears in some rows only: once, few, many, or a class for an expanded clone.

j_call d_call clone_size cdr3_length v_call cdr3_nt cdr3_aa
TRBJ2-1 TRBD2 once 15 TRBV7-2 TGTGCCAGCAGTGAAGGACTAGCGGGGGTTGGTGAGCAGTTCTTC CASSEGLAGVGEQFF
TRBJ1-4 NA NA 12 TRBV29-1 TGCAGCGTTGGTCCATCACATGAAAAACTGTTTTTT CSVGPSHEKLFF
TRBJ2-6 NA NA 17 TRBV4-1 TGCGCCAGCAGCGTCCTAGGTTTCCCCCTTGGGGCCAACGTCCTGACTTTC CASSVLGFPLGANVLTF
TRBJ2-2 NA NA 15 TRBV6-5 TGTGCCAGCAGTTACCGTGGGCCGTCCACCGGGGAGCTGTTTTTT CASSYRGPSTGELFF
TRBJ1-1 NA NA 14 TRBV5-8 TGTGCCAGCAGCTTCAGCGGACAGAACACTGAAGCTTTCTTT CASSFSGQNTEAFF
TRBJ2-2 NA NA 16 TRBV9 TGTGCCAGCAGCGTAGATGGCGACCCGAACACCGGGGAGCTGTTTTTT CASSVDGDPNTGELFF
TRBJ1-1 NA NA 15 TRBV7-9 TGTGCCAGCAGCTTGACAGGTTCTCCACACACTGAAGCTTTCTTT CASSLTGSPHTEAFF
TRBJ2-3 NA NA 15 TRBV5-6 TGTGCCAGCAGGAAGTCCGGGGCCGGCACAGATACGCAGTATTTT CASRKSGAGTDTQYF
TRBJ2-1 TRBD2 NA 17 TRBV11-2 TGTGCCAGCAGCTCTCTTCCGACTAGCGGGGACTTGAATGAGCAGTTCTTC CASSSLPTSGDLNEQFF
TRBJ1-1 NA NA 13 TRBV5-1 TGCGCCAGCAGTGAGGGCCCCGGGAGTGAAGCTTTCTTT CASSEGPGSEAFF
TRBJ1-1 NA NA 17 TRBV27 TGTGCCAGCAGTTCAACAGGGATTAGTAGGATCGGGACTGAAGCTTTCTTT CASSSTGISRIGTEAFF
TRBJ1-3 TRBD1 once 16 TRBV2 TGTGCCAGCAGTGGGGGGACAGGTCGCTCTGGAAACACCATATATTTT CASSGGTGRSGNTIYF
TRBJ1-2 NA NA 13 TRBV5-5 TGTGCCAGCAGCTTCGGGACTGACTATGGCTACACCTTC CASSFGTDYGYTF
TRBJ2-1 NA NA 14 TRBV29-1 TGCAGCGTCGTCCAAGGGGGGCACTACAATGAGCAGTTCTTC CSVVQGGHYNEQFF
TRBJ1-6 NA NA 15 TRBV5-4 TGTGCCAGCAGCGACGGACAAGGGAGAAATTCACCCCTCCACTTT CASSDGQGRNSPLHF
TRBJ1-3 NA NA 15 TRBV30 TGTGCCTGGAGTGTAAGGGGCCTCTCTGGAAACACCATATATTTT CAWSVRGLSGNTIYF
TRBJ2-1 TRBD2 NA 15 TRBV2 TGTGCCAGCCGCCTGGTAGCGGGGGGGTTCAATGAGCAGTTCTTC CASRLVAGGFNEQFF
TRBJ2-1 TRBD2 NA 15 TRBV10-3 TGTGCCATCGGGCGGGAGTTGGGGTCCTACAATGAGCAGTTCTTC CAIGRELGSYNEQFF
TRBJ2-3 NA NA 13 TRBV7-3 TGTGCCAGCAGCTTAGGGTTAACAGATACGCAGTATTTT CASSLGLTDTQYF
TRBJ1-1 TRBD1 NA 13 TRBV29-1 TGCAGCGTTGTTGGGACAGCAAGCTTGGAAGCTTTCTTT CSVVGTASLEAFF
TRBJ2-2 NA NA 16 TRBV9 TGTGCCAGCAGCGTAGCTGGGGGGCCGGGTACCGGGGAGCTGTTTTTT CASSVAGGPGTGELFF
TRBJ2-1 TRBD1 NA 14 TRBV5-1 TGCGCCAGCAGCTCGGGACAGGGGCTCAATGAGCAGTTCTTC CASSSGQGLNEQFF